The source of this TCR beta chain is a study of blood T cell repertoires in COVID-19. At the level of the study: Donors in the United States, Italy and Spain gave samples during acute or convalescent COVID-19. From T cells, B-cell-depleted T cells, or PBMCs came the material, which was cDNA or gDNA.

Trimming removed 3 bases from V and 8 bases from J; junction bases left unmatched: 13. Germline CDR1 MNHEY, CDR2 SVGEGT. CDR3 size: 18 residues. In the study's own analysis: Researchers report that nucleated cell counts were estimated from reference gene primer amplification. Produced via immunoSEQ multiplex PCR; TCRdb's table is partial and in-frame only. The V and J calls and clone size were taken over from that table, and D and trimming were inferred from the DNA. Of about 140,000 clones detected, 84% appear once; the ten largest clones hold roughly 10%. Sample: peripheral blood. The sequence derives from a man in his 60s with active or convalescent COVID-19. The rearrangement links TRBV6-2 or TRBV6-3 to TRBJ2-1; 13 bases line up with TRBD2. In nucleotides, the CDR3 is TGTGCCAGCAGTTATGATCCAGGACTAGCGGGAGTTGTCTATGAGCAGTTCTTC. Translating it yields CASSYDPGLAGVVYEQFF.